This T cell receptor beta chain was sequenced in a study of cytomegalovirus exposure and HLA in healthy donors. Primers: 60 Vbeta forward and 13 Jbeta reverse. Profiled with immunoSEQ multiplex PCR; TCRdb holds only in-frame clones, not every one. Of approximately 100,000 clones in the sample, around three quarters were seen once. Whole-study findings and limits: The authors listed roughly 150 TCR beta chains as cytomegalovirus-associated.

This CDR3 contains 13 residues. Germline V gene sequence: CDR1 LGHNA, CDR2 YNFKEQ. V lost 0 bases and J 3 bases, leaving 5 bases between the germline ends. In its sample, this clone was seen a few times. What it recognizes is unknown. The chain combines TRBV4-2 with TRBJ1-1; D not resolved. The sequence came from a female donor in good health and CMV-seronegative. Input material: PBMCs. CDR3 sequence: CASSQERDTEAFF. In DNA form, the CDR3 reads TGTGCCAGCAGCCAAGAACGGGACACTGAAGCTTTCTTT.